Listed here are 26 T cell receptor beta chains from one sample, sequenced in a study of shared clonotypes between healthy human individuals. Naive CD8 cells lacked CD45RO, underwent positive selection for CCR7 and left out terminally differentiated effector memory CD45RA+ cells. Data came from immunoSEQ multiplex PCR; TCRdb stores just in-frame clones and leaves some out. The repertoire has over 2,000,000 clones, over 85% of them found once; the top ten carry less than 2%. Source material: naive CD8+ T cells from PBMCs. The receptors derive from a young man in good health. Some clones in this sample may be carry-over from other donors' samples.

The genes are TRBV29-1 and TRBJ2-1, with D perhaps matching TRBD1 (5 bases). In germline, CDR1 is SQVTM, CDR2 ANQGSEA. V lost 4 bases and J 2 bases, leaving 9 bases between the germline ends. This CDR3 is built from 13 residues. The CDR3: CSVAGSTYNEQFF. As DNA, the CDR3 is TGCAGCGTTGCAGGGTCCACCTACAATGAGCAGTTCTTC.

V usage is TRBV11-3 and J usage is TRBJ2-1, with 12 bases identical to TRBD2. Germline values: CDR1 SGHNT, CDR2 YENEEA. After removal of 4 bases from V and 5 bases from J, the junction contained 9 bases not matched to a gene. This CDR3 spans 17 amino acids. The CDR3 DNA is TGTGCCAGCAGCTACAACCCACTAGCGGGAGGACACAATGAGCAGTTCTTC. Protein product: CASSYNPLAGGHNEQFF.

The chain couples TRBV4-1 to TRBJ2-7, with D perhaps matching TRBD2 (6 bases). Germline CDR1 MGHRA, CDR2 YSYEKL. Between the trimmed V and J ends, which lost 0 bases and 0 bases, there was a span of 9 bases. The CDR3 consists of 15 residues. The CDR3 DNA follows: TGCGCCAGCAGCCAAGATAGCGGATTCTCCTACGAGCAGTACTTC. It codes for CASSQDSGFSYEQYF.

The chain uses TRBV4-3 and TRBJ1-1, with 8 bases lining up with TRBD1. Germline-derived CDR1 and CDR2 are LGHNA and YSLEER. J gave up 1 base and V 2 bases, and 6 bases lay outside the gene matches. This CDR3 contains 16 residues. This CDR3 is CASSQRTGSKNTEAFF. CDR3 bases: TGCGCCAGCAGCCAAAGGACAGGGAGCAAGAACACTGAAGCTTTCTTT.

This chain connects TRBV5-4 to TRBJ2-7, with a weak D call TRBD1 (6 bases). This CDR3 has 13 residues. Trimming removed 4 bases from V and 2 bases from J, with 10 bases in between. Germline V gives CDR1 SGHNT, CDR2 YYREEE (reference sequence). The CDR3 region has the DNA TGTGCCAGCAGCGGGGACACCGCCTACGAGCAGTACTTC. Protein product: CASSGDTAYEQYF.

In DNA form, the CDR3 reads TGTGCCGTTGATGGGGGAGGTGGCGGCTACGAGCAGTACTTC. This encodes CAVDGGGGGYEQYF. The chain has TRBV6-1 and TRBJ2-7, with a tentative D call TRBD2 (6 bases). Germline V gene sequence: CDR1 MNHNS, CDR2 SASEGT. V dropped 11 bases and J dropped 3 bases, with 20 bases sitting between them. This CDR3 is built from 14 residues.

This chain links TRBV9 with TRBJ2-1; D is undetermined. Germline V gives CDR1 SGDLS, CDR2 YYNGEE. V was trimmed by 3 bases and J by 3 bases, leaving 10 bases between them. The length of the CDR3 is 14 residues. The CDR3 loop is CASSDKPYYNEQFF. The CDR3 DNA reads TGTGCCAGCAGCGACAAACCCTACTACAATGAGCAGTTCTTC. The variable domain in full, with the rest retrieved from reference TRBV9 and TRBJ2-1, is DSGVTQTPKHLITATGQRVTLRCSPRSGDLSVYWYQQSLDQGLQFLIQYYNGEERAKGNILERFSAQQFPDLHSELNLSSLELGDSALYFCASSDKPYYNEQFFGPGTRLTVL.

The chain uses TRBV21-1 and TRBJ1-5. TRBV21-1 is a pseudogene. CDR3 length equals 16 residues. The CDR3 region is CASSKEANLVNQPQHF. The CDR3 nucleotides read TGTGCCAGCAGCAAAGAGGCGAACCTTGTGAATCAGCCCCAGCATTTT.

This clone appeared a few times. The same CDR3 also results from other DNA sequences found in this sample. The CDR3 here is CASSFGGNYGYTF. The CDR3 DNA follows: TGTGCCAGCAGTTTCGGCGGAAACTATGGCTACACCTTC. The chain uses TRBV27 and TRBJ1-2; no clear D. Trimming took off 3 bases at V and 2 bases at J, with 7 bases between the two ends. Germline CDR1 reads MNHEY; CDR2 reads SMNVEV (reference sequence). The CDR3 runs to 13 residues.

CDR3 sequence reads: CASSLQARISYNEQFF. The CDR3, as DNA: TGTGCCAGCAGCTTACAGGCGCGTATCTCCTACAATGAGCAGTTCTTC. The chain uses TRBV7-9 and TRBJ2-1, with unresolved D. V lost 2 bases and J lost 0, with 11 bases in between. Germline V lookup: CDR1 SEHNR, CDR2 FQNEAQ (reference sequence). The CDR3 is 16 residues long.

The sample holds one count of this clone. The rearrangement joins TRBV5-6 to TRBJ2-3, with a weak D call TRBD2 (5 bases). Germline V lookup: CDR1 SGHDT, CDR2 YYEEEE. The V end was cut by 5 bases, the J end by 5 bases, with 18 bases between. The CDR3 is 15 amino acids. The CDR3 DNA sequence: TGTGCCAGCAGGGTAGGATCCGGGATCGGAGATACGCAGTATTTT. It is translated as CASRVGSGIGDTQYF.

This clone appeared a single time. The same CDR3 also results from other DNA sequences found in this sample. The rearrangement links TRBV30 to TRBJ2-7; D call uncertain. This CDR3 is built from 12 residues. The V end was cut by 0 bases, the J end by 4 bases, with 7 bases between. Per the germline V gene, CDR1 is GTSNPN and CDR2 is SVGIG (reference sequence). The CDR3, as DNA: TGTGCCTGGAGTGTAAGCCGTTACGAGCAGTACTTC. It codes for CAWSVSRYEQYF.

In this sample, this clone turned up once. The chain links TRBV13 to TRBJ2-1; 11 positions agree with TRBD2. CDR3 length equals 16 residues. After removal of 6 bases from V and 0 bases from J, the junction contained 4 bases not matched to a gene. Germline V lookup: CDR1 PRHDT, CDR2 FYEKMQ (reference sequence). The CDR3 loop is CASRYTSGSSYNEQFF. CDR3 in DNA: TGTGCCAGCAGGTATACTAGCGGGAGCTCCTACAATGAGCAGTTCTTC.

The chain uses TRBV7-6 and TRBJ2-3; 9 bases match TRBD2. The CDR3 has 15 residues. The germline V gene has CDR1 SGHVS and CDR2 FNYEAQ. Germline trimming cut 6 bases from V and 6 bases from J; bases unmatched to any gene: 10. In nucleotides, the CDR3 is TGTGCCAGCAGTTGGGTAGCGGGAGTGGGTGATACGCAGTATTTT. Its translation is CASSWVAGVGDTQYF.

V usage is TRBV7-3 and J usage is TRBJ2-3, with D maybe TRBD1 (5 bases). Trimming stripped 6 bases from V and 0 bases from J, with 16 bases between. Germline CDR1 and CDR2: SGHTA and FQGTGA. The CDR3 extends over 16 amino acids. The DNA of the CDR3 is TGTGCCAGCAGTCCCTACAGGTCCACTAGCACAGATACGCAGTATTTT. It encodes CASSPYRSTSTDTQYF. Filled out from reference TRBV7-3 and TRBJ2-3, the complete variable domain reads GAGVSQTPSNKVTEKGKYVELRCDPISGHTALYWYRQSLGQGPEFLIYFQGTGAADDSGLPNDRFFAVRPEGSVSTLKIQRTERGDSAVYLCASSPYRSTSTDTQYFGPGTRLTVL.

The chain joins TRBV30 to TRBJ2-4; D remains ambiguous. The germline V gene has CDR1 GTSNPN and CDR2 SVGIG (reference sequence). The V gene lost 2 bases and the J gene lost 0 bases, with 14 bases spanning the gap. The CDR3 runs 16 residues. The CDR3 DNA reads TGTGCCTGGAGTCCCCCGACCTTGTTAGCCAAAAACATTCAGTACTTC. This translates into CAWSPPTLLAKNIQYF.

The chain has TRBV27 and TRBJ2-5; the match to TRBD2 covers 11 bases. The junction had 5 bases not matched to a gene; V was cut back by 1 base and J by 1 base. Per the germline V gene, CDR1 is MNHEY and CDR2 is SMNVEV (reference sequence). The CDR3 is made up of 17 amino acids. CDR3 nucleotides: TGTGCCAGCAGTTTATGGCCTAGCGGGAGGTTCCAAGAGACCCAGTACTTC. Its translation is CASSLWPSGRFQETQYF.

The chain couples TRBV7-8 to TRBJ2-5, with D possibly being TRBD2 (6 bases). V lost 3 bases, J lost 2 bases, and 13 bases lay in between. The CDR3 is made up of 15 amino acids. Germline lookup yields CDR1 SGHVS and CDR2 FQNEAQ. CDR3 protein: CASSFNGGGQETQYF. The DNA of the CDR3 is TGTGCCAGCAGCTTTAATGGGGGAGGTCAAGAGACCCAGTACTTC.

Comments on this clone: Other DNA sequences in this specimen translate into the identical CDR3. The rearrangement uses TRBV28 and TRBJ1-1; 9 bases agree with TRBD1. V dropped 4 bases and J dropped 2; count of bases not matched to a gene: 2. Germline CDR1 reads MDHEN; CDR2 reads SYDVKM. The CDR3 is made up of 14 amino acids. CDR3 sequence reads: CASSSDRGNTEAFF. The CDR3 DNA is TGTGCCAGCAGTTCGGACAGGGGTAACACTGAAGCTTTCTTT.

Written as DNA, the CDR3 is TGTGCCAGCAGCCTAGGCAGGGAGGGATCTTTCTTT. It translates to CASSLGREGSFF. The chain employs TRBV7-9 and TRBJ1-1; TRBD1 is a possible D gene (5 bases). The V end was cut by 5 bases, the J end by 12 bases, with 16 bases between. Germline CDR1 and CDR2: SEHNR and FQNEAQ (reference sequence). CDR3 length: 12 residues.

Here the CDR3 DNA reads TGTGCCAGTTCTCGGACAGGGGGGGCAGATACGCAGTATTTT. It codes for CASSRTGGADTQYF. V is TRBV27 and J is TRBJ2-3; TRBD1 aligns across 10 bases. The CDR3 sequence is 14 residues long. CDR1 is MNHEY, CDR2 SMNVEV, per germline (reference sequence). V shed 9 bases and J 4 bases; nucleotides not matched to a gene: 7.

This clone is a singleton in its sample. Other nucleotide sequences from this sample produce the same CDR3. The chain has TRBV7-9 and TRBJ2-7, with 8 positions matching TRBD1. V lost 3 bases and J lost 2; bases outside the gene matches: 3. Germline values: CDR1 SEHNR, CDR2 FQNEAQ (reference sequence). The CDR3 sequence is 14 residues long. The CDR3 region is CASSFRDRPYEQYF. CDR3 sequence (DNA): TGTGCCAGCAGCTTCAGGGACAGGCCCTACGAGCAGTACTTC.

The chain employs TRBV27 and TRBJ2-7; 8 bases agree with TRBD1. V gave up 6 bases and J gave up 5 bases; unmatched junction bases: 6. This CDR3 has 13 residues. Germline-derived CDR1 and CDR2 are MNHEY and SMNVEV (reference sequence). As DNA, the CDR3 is TGTGCCAGCAGCTGGTCAGGGGGCAACGAGCAGTACTTC. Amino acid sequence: CASSWSGGNEQYF.

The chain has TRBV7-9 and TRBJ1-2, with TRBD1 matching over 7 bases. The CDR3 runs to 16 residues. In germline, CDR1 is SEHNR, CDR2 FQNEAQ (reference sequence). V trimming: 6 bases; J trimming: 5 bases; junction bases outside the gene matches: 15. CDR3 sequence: CASRDDREEGGYGYTF. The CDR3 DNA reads TGTGCCAGCAGGGACGACAGGGAGGAGGGAGGATATGGCTACACCTTC. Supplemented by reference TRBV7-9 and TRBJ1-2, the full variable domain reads DTGVSQNPRHKITKRGQNVTFRCDPISEHNRLYWYRQTLGQGPEFLTYFQNEAQLEKSRLLSDRFSAERPKGSFSTLEIQRTEQGDSAMYLCASRDDREEGGYGYTFGSGTRLTVV.

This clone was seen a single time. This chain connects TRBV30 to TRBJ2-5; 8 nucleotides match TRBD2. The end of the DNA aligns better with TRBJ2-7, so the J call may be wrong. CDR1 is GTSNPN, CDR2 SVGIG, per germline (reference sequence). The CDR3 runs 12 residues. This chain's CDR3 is CAWSVAGDEQYF. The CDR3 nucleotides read TGTGCCTGGAGTGTAGCGGGAGACGAGCAGTACTTC.

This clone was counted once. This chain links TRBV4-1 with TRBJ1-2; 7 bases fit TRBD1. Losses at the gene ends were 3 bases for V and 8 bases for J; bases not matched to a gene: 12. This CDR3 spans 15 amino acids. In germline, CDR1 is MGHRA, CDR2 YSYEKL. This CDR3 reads CASSQIPTGEQGYTF. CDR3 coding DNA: TGCGCCAGCAGCCAGATCCCCACAGGGGAGCAAGGCTACACCTTC.